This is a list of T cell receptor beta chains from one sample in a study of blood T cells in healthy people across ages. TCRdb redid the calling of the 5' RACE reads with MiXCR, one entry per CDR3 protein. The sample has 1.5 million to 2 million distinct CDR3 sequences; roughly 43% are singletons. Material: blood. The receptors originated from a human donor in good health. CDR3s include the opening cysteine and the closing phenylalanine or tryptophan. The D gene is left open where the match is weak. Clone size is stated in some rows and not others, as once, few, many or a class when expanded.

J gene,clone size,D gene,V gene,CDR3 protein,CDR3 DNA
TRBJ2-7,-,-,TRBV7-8,CASSLGAGHWTYEQYF,TGTGCCAGCAGCTTAGGGGCGGGACACTGGACCTACGAGCAGTACTTC
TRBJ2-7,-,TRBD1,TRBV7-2,CASSLVWTGASEQYF,TGTGCCAGCAGCTTAGTGTGGACAGGGGCATCCGAGCAGTACTTC
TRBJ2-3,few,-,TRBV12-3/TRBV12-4,CASSYGPEGTDTQYF,TGTGCCAGCAGTTACGGCCCAGAGGGTACAGATACGCAGTATTTT
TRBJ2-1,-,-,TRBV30,CAWDRRVLRGNEQFF,TGTGCCTGGGACCGGAGAGTTCTACGAGGGAATGAGCAGTTCTTC
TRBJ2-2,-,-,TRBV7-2,CASSSRPTGELFF,TGTGCCAGCAGCTCCCGTCCGACCGGGGAGCTGTTTTTT
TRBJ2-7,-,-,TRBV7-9,CASSFRKDEQYF,TGTGCCAGCAGCTTTAGGAAGGACGAGCAGTACTTC
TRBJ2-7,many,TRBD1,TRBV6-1,CASSDWTGVGEQYF,TGTGCCAGCAGTGATTGGACAGGGGTTGGCGAGCAGTACTTC
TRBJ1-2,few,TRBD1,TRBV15,CATSSRTGIGSDGYTF,TGTGCCACCAGCAGTCGGACAGGGATAGGTTCGGATGGCTACACCTTC
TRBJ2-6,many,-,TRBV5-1,CASSLAGGGANVLTF,TGCGCCAGCAGCTTGGCCGGGGGTGGGGCCAACGTCCTGACTTTC
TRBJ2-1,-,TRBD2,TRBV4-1,CASSQEPGTSGGNEQFF,TGCGCCAGCAGCCAAGAACCCGGGACTAGCGGGGGTAATGAGCAGTTCTTC
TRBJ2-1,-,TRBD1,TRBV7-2,CASSPSGGLLRGKQFF,TGTGCCAGCAGCCCTTCAGGGGGCCTCTTAAGGGGAAAGCAGTTCTTC
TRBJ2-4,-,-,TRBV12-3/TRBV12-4,CASSLGPRDVQYF,TGTGCCAGCAGTTTAGGACCCCGGGATGTTCAGTACTTC
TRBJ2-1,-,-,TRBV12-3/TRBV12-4,CASSFLRGAGNEQFF,TGTGCCAGCAGTTTTCTGAGGGGGGCTGGTAATGAGCAGTTCTTC
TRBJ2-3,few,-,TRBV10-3,CAAGQSTDTQYF,TGTGCCGCGGGACAGAGCACAGATACGCAGTATTTT
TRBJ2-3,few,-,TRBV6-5,CASRNRDTQYF,TGTGCCAGCAGAAACAGGGATACGCAGTATTTT
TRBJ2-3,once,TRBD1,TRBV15,CATSVRPGQGTDTQYF,TGCGCCACCAGCGTCAGACCGGGACAGGGAACAGATACGCAGTATTTT
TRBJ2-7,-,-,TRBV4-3,CASSQEWANHYEQYF,TGCGCCAGCAGCCAAGAGTGGGCAAACCACTACGAGCAGTACTTC
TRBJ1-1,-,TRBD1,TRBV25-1,CASSELQGDGRTEAFF,TGTGCCAGCAGTGAATTACAGGGGGACGGCCGAACTGAAGCTTTCTTT
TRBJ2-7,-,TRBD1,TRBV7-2,CASSSTGTVSYEQYF,TGTGCCAGCAGCTCCACCGGGACAGTCTCCTACGAGCAGTACTTC
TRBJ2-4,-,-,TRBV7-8,CASSPHDGQIKNIQYF,TGTGCCAGCAGCCCTCACGATGGACAGATCAAAAACATTCAGTACTTC
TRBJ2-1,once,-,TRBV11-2,CASSLDGGRGETQFF,TGTGCCAGCAGCTTAGATGGGGGCAGGGGGGAGACGCAGTTCTTC
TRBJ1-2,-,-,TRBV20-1,CSVPTPRGTDYGYTF,TGCAGTGTCCCGACGCCTCGTGGCACGGACTATGGCTACACCTTC
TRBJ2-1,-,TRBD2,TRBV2,CASSEPSGGALYNEQFF,TGTGCCAGCAGTGAACCGAGCGGGGGGGCTCTCTACAATGAGCAGTTCTTC
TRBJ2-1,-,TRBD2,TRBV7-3,CASSSLGGAIDEQFF,TGTGCCAGCAGCTCACTCGGGGGGGCCATAGATGAGCAGTTCTTC
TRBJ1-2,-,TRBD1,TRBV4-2,CASSHRDRGRYYGYTF,TGTGCCAGCAGCCACCGGGACAGGGGGCGGTACTATGGCTACACCTTC
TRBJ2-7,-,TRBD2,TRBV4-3,CASSQGLHYKQYF,TGCGCCAGCAGCCAGGGACTACACTACAAGCAGTACTTC
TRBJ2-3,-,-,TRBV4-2,CASSQDFQAVTDTQYF,TGTGCCAGCAGCCAAGATTTCCAGGCCGTAACAGATACGCAGTATTTT
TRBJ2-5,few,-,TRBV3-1,CASSQQWGFAETQYF,TGTGCCAGCAGCCAACAATGGGGCTTTGCAGAGACCCAGTACTTC
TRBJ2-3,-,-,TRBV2,CAGSRWTGTHTDTQYF,TGTGCCGGCAGCAGATGGACGGGAACTCACACAGATACGCAGTATTTT
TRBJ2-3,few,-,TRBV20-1,CSASGQGMGTDTQYF,TGCAGTGCTAGTGGGCAGGGGATGGGCACAGATACGCAGTATTTT
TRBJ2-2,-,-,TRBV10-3,CAISDSDYRAGTGELFF,TGTGCCATCAGTGATTCCGACTACAGGGCTGGGACCGGGGAGCTGTTTTTT
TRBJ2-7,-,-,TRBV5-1,CATLTGRSSYEQYF,TGCGCCACCTTGACAGGACGAAGCTCCTACGAGCAGTACTTC
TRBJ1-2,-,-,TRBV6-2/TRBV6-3,CASSLEGTSFPGDYGYTF,TGTGCCAGCAGTTTAGAAGGGACATCATTTCCCGGGGACTATGGCTACACCTTC
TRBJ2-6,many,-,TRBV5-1,CASSFTGTGANVLTF,TGTGCCAGCAGCTTCACAGGGACTGGGGCCAACGTCCTGACTTTC
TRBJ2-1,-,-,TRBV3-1,CASGFGPGNGGEQFF,TGTGCCAGCGGATTCGGGCCGGGTAACGGCGGTGAGCAGTTCTTC
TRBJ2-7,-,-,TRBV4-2,CASSRLGRTNEQYF,TGTGCCAGCAGCCGATTGGGTCGGACTAACGAGCAGTACTTC
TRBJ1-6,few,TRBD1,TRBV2,CASRGQGGNSPLHF,TGTGCCAGCAGAGGACAGGGTGGCAATTCACCCCTCCACTTT